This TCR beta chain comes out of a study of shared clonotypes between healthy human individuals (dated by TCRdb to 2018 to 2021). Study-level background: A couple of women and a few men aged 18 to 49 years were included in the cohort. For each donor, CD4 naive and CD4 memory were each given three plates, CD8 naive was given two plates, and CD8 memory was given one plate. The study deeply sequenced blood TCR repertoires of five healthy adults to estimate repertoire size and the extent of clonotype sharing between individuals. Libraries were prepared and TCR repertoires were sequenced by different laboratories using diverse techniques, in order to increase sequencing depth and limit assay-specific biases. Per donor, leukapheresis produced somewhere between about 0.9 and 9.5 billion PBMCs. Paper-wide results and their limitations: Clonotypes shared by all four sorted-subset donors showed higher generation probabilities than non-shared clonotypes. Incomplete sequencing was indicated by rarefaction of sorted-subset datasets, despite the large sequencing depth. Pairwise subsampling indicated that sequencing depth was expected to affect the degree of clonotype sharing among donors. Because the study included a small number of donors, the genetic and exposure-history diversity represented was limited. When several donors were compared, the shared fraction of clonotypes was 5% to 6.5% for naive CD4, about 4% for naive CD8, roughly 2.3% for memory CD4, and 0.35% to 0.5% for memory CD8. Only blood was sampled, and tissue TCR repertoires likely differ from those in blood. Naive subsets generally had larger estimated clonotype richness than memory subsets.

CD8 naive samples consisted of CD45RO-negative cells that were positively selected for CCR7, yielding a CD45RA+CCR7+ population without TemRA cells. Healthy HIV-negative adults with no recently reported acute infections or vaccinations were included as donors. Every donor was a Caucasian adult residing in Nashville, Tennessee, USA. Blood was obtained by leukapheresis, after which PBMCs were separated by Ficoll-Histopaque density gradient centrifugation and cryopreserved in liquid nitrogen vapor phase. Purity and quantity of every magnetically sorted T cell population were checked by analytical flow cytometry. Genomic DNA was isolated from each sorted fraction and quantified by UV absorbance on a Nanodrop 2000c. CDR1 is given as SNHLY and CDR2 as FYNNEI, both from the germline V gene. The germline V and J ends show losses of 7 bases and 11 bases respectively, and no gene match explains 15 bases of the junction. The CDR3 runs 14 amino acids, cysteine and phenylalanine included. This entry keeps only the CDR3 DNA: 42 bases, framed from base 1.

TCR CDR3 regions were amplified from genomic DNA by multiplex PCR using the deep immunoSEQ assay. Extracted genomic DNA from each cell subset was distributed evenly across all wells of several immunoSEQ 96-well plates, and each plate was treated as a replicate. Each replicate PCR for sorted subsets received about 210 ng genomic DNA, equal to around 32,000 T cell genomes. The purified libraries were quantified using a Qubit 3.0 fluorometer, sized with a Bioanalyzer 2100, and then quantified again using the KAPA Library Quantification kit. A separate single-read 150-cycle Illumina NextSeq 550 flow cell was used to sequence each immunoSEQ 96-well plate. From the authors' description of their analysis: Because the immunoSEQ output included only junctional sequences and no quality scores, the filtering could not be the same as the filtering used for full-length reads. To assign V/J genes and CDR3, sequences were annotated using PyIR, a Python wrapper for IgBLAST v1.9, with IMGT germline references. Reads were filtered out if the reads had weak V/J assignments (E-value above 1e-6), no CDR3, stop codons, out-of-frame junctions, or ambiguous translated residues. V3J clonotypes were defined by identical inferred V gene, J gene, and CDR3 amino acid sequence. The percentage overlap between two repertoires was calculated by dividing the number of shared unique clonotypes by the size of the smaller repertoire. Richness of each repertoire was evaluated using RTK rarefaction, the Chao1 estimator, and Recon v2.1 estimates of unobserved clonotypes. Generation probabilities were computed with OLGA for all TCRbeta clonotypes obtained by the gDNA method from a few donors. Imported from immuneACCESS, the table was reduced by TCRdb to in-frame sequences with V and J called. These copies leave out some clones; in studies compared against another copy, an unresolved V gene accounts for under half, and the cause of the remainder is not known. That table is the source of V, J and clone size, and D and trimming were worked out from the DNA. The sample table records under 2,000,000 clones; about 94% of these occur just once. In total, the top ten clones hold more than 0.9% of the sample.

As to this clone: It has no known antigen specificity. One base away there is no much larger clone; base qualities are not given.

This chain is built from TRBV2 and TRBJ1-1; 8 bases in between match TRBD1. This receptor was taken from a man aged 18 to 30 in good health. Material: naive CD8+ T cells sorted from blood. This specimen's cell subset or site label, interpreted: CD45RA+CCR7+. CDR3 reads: CASNIGQGGVAAFF. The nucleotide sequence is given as TGTGCCAGCAATATTGGACAGGGTGGAGTGGCCGCTTTCTTT.